Below are 28 T cell receptor beta chains sequenced from a single sample in a study of cytomegalovirus exposure and HLA in healthy donors. PCR was performed using 60 Vbeta and 13 Jbeta primers. Repertoires were generated with immunoSEQ multiplex PCR, while TCRdb's copy carries only in-frame clones and drops some. The repertoire has 170,000 or so clones, over 70% of them found once; the top ten carry less than 9%. Source material: PBMCs. These receptors all stem from a man aged 25-40 years in good health and CMV-seropositive.

The chain employs TRBV28 and TRBJ1-2; 7 nucleotides agree with TRBD1. This CDR3 contains 15 residues. Germline assignment: CDR1 MDHEN and CDR2 SYDVKM. The V segment lost 5 bases and the J segment 4 bases; nucleotides outside the gene matches: 10. Here the CDR3 reads CASSLRDRAGYGYTF. DNA of the CDR3: TGTGCCAGCAGTCTCCGAGACAGGGCCGGCTATGGCTACACCTTC.

This clone appeared a few times. The chain has TRBV9 and TRBJ2-3; 7 bases are shared with TRBD2. V shed 3 bases and J 0 bases; nucleotides not matched to a gene: 4. The CDR3 is made up of 15 amino acids. The germline V gene encodes CDR1 SGDLS and CDR2 YYNGEE. The CDR3 region is CASSAPGGSTDTQYF. CDR3 DNA sequence: TGTGCCAGCAGCGCCCCGGGGGGTAGCACAGATACGCAGTATTTT. Drawing the rest from reference TRBV9 and TRBJ2-3, the complete variable domain is DSGVTQTPKHLITATGQRVTLRCSPRSGDLSVYWYQQSLDQGLQFLIQYYNGEERAKGNILERFSAQQFPDLHSELNLSSLELGDSALYFCASSAPGGSTDTQYFGPGTRLTVL.

The rearrangement uses TRBV7-3 and TRBJ1-3; D gene unclear. This CDR3 comprises 16 residues. V gave up 1 base and J gave up 0 bases, with 10 bases separating them. The germline gives CDR1 SGHTA, CDR2 FQGTGA. The CDR3 DNA follows: TGTGCCAGCAGCTTAAGCGGACGGGGCTCTGGAAACACCATATATTTT. This encodes CASSLSGRGSGNTIYF.

This clone was recorded once. The chain carries TRBV30 and TRBJ2-4; a weak D match, TRBD2 (7 bases). This CDR3 is 16 amino acids long. Between the trimmed V and J ends, which lost 2 bases and 0 bases, there was a span of 14 bases. Germline V gene data show CDR1 as GTSNPN and CDR2 as SVGIG (reference sequence). The CDR3: CAWSPRGALAKNIQYF. The CDR3 DNA follows: TGTGCCTGGAGTCCCCGGGGGGCTCTAGCCAAAAACATTCAGTACTTC.

The chain combines TRBV30 with TRBJ2-1; 13 nucleotides align to TRBD2. Germline V CDR1 and CDR2: GTSNPN, SVGIG (reference sequence). The trim removed 3 bases at V and 7 bases at J, leaving 6 bases unmatched. The CDR3 is 15 amino acids. The CDR3 DNA reads as TGTGCCTGGAGAAGGGGACTAGCGGGACCTAATGAGCAGTTCTTC. Protein product: CAWRRGLAGPNEQFF.

The rearrangement links TRBV28 to TRBJ2-1; 10 bases align to TRBD2. Trimming at V came to 5 bases and at J to 5 bases, leaving 3 bases not matched to a gene. Germline CDR1 MDHEN, CDR2 SYDVKM. This CDR3 is built from 14 residues. The CDR3 DNA sequence: TGTGCCAGCAGTCAAAGCGGGAGGGACAATGAGCAGTTCTTC. Its protein product is CASSQSGRDNEQFF.

V is TRBV5-1 and J is TRBJ2-3; D ambiguous. The CDR3 is 14 residues long. With 2 bases removed from V and 2 bases from J, the gap between germline ends came to 9 bases. The germline gives CDR1 SGHRS, CDR2 YFSETQ. The CDR3 here is CASSFRVDTDTQYF. The CDR3 nucleotides read TGCGCCAGCAGCTTTCGGGTGGACACAGATACGCAGTATTTT.

J is TRBJ1-2 and V is TRBV5-1, with 8 bases aligning to TRBD1. The CDR3 length is 16 residues. V lost 3 bases to trimming and J lost 3 bases; unmatched junction nucleotides: 10. CDR1 and CDR2 from the germline V gene are SGHRS and YFSETQ. The CDR3 DNA reads TGCGCCAGCAGCTGGGGATTCAGGGGGCGCGACTATGGCTACACCTTC. Translated: CASSWGFRGRDYGYTF.

The J gene is TRBJ1-2, the V gene TRBV5-1; 8 bases are a match to TRBD1. CDR3 size: 18 residues. V was pared by 0 bases and J by 3 bases, with 13 bases of the junction left unmatched. CDR1 SGHRS and CDR2 YFSETQ come from the germline V gene. CDR3 bases: TGCGCCAGCAGCTTGGCCGGCAGGGGGCGTGGGGTATACTATGGCTACACCTTC. It encodes CASSLAGRGRGVYYGYTF.

This clone was detected only once. This rearrangement joins TRBV5-4 to TRBJ2-2, with 7 nucleotides matching TRBD1. With V trimmed by 4 bases and J by 6 bases, 3 bases remained unmatched. Per germline, CDR1 SGHNT and CDR2 YYREEE (reference sequence). This CDR3 region has 13 residues. This chain's CDR3 is CASSKQGPGELFF. The CDR3 DNA reads as TGTGCCAGCAGCAAACAGGGGCCCGGGGAGCTGTTTTTT.

The gene calls are TRBV30 and TRBJ1-2; no definite D call. This CDR3 region has 11 residues. Trimming stripped 4 bases from V and 0 bases from J, with 3 bases between. Germline assignment: CDR1 GTSNPN and CDR2 SVGIG (reference sequence). The DNA for the CDR3 is TGTGCCTGGACAGCTAACTATGGCTACACCTTC. Translation gives CAWTANYGYTF.

This clone was counted only a few times. The CDR3 nucleotides are TGTGCCAGTAGGGGGACAGGGGCGAATAGCAATCAGCCCCAGCATTTT. Translation: CASRGTGANSNQPQHF. The chain combines TRBV19 with TRBJ1-5, with 10 bases matching TRBD1. The J segment lost 0 bases and the V segment lost 6 bases, leaving 5 bases of the junction unmatched. CDR3 length: 16 amino acids. The germline CDR1 and CDR2 sequences are LNHDA and SQIVND (reference sequence). Supplemented by reference TRBV19 and TRBJ1-5, the full variable domain reads DGGITQSPKYLFRKEGQNVTLSCEQNLNHDAMYWYRQDPGQGLRLIYYSQIVNDFQKGDIAEGYSVSREKKESFPLTVTSAQKNPTAFYLCASRGTGANSNQPQHFGDGTRLSIL.

The CDR3 nucleotides read TGCGCCAGCAGCCAGGGAGATACCTATAATTCACCCCTCCACTTT. Protein product: CASSQGDTYNSPLHF. The V and J genes are TRBV4-3 and TRBJ1-6; D unclear. The CDR3 extends over 15 amino acids. Trimming cost V 3 bases and J 2 bases, with 8 bases left between them. Germline CDR1 is LGHNA and CDR2 is YSLEER.

The V gene is TRBV7-2, the J gene TRBJ2-3; a weak D match, TRBD1 (6 bases). Germline loops: CDR1 SGHTA, CDR2 FQGNSA. This CDR3 is built from 15 residues. V was cut by 3 bases and J by 6 bases, with 16 bases left in between. CDR3 protein: CASSFNIGGKDTQYF. DNA of the CDR3: TGTGCCAGCAGCTTCAATATAGGGGGAAAGGATACGCAGTATTTT.

V and J are TRBV5-8 and TRBJ1-4; maybe TRBD1 (5 bases). V was pared by 2 bases and J by 6 bases, with 14 bases between. Germline loops: CDR1 SGHTS, CDR2 YDEGEE. This CDR3 comprises 15 residues. CDR3 residues: CASSFGSRDDEKLFF. The CDR3 DNA is TGTGCCAGCAGCTTTGGTTCGCGGGACGATGAAAAACTGTTTTTT.

J is TRBJ2-2 and V is TRBV7-9, with a weak D call TRBD1 (6 bases). Germline assignment: CDR1 SEHNR and CDR2 FQNEAQ (reference sequence). The CDR3 runs 13 residues. The V end was cut by 5 bases, the J end by 5 bases, with 9 bases between. CDR3: CASSVTGTGELFF. CDR3 DNA: TGTGCCAGCAGCGTAACAGGGACCGGGGAGCTGTTTTTT.

The rearrangement uses TRBV6-5 and TRBJ1-1; 7 positions agree with TRBD1. Looked up from germline, CDR1 is MNHEY and CDR2 is SVGAGI. The CDR3 has 14 amino acids. Losses at the gene ends were 4 bases for V and 3 bases for J; bases not matched to a gene: 5. The DNA of the CDR3 is TGTGCCAGCAGTTTACGCACAGGGGACACTGAAGCTTTCTTT. It codes for CASSLRTGDTEAFF.

The CDR3 coding sequence is TGTGCCAGCAGTCCAACAGGTTGGACTGAAGCTTTCTTT. Amino acid sequence: CASSPTGWTEAFF. The chain carries TRBV6-1 and TRBJ1-1; tentatively, D is TRBD1 (5 bases). This CDR3 has 13 residues. V lost 5 bases to trimming and J lost 5 bases, with 12 bases between them. Germline CDR1 is MNHNS and CDR2 is SASEGT.

This sequence joins TRBV11-3 and TRBJ2-7; D uncertain. Trimming left V 5 bases short and J 3 bases short, with 5 bases between. Germline CDR1 SGHNT, CDR2 YENEEA. The CDR3 sequence is 11 residues long. CDR3 nucleotide sequence: TGTGCCAGCAGCGCCAGCTACGAGCAGTACTTC. This gives the protein CASSASYEQYF. Full variable domain (remainder filled in from reference TRBV11-3 and TRBJ2-7): EAGVVQSPRYKIIEKKQPVAFWCNPISGHNTLYWYLQNLGQGPELLIRYENEEAVDDSQLPKDRFSAERLKGVDSTLKIQPAELGDSAVYLCASSASYEQYFGPGTRLTVT.

The chain has TRBV12-5 and TRBJ2-7; a weak D match, TRBD1 (5 bases). Germline V lookup: CDR1 LGHNT, CDR2 FRNRAP. The CDR3 length is 14 residues. V lost 1 base, J lost 5 bases, and 12 bases lay in between. CDR3 coding DNA: TGTGCTAGTGGTTTGGGGGGCAGGGCCCACGAGCAGTACTTC. It translates to CASGLGGRAHEQYF.

This clone was observed a single time. The chain combines TRBV28 with TRBJ1-5; the match to TRBD1 covers 8 bases. The CDR3 has 16 amino acids. From germline, CDR1 is MDHEN and CDR2 SYDVKM. V was clipped by 7 bases and J by 5 bases; unmatched bases: 13. The CDR3 here is CASIPLVGTGYQPQHF. CDR3 DNA: TGTGCCAGCATCCCCCTAGTCGGGACAGGATATCAGCCCCAGCATTTT.

CDR3 nucleotides: TGCAGCGTTGAAAAGATTACAGGGCCTCCCTATAACTATGGCTACACCTTC. As protein: CSVEKITGPPYNYGYTF. This chain connects TRBV29-1 to TRBJ1-2; weak D call: TRBD1 (6 bases). The CDR3 runs 17 residues. Deletions cut 2 bases from V and 1 base from J, with 20 bases between. Per germline, CDR1 SQVTM and CDR2 ANQGSEA.

V and J are TRBV7-8 and TRBJ2-4, with 7 bases that match TRBD1. CDR3 length equals 16 residues. The J segment lost 0 bases and the V segment lost 5 bases, leaving 7 bases of the junction unmatched. Germline V gene lookup returns CDR1 SGHVS and CDR2 FQNEAQ. CDR3 protein: CASSQGDTLAKNIQYF. In nucleotides, the CDR3 is TGTGCCAGCAGCCAGGGGGACACCCTAGCCAAAAACATTCAGTACTTC.

This clone appeared once. This sequence joins TRBV27 and TRBJ2-4; D is unresolved. The CDR3 length is 16 residues. Germline values: CDR1 MNHEY, CDR2 SMNVEV (reference sequence). Trimming pared 1 base from V and 0 bases from J, leaving 10 bases between. The CDR3 coding sequence is TGTGCCAGCAGTTTATATTCCTACCTAGCCAAAAACATTCAGTACTTC. Translation: CASSLYSYLAKNIQYF.

V gene TRBV6-5 combines with J gene TRBJ2-7, with a weak D call TRBD1 (5 bases). V was pared by 7 bases and J by 2 bases, with 15 bases between. Germline lookup yields CDR1 MNHEY and CDR2 SVGAGI. The CDR3 runs 14 residues. CDR3 DNA: TGTGCCAGCATTAATTCAGGGTCCCCCTACGAGCAGTACTTC. This translates into CASINSGSPYEQYF.

The V and J genes are TRBV2 and TRBJ2-4, with 9 bases matching TRBD2. CDR1 is SNHLY and CDR2 is FYNNEI in the germline V gene. The CDR3 runs 17 residues. V gave up 9 bases and J gave up 1 base; unmatched junction bases: 13. The CDR3: CASSTSGPGWAKNIQYF. CDR3 coding DNA: TGTGCCAGTTCGACTAGCGGCCCCGGATGGGCCAAAAACATTCAGTACTTC.

This clone was recorded once. The chain combines TRBV11-3 with TRBJ2-1; a weak D match, TRBD2 (5 bases). CDR3 length equals 15 residues. Germline V gene data show CDR1 as SGHNT and CDR2 as YENEEA. V shed 5 bases and J shed 5 bases, with 16 bases lying between them. The CDR3 reads CASSASQRADNEQFF. Here the CDR3 DNA reads TGTGCCAGCAGCGCCTCTCAGAGAGCGGACAATGAGCAGTTCTTC.

The V call is TRBV29-1, the J call TRBJ1-1, with TRBD1 matching 12 bases. The V segment lost 1 base and the J segment 5 bases; nucleotides outside the gene matches: 5. Germline CDR1 is SQVTM and CDR2 is ANQGSEA. The CDR3 runs 15 residues. The CDR3 protein is CSVEVRGQGATEAFF. As DNA, the CDR3 is TGCAGCGTTGAAGTGCGGGGACAGGGGGCGACTGAAGCTTTCTTT.